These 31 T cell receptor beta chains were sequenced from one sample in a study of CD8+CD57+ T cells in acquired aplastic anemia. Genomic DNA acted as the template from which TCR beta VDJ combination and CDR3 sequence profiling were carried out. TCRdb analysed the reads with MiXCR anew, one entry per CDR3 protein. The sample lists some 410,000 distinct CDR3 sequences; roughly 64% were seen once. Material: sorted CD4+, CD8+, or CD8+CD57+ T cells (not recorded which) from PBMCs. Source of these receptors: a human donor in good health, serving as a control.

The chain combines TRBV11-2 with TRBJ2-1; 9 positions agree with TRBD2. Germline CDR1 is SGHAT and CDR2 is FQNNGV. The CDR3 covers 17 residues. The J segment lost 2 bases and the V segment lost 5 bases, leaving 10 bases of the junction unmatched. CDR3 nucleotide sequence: TGTGCCAGCAGCCCTCGGGGGGCGGGGGGGGCCTACAATGAGCAGTTCTTC. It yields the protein CASSPRGAGGAYNEQFF.

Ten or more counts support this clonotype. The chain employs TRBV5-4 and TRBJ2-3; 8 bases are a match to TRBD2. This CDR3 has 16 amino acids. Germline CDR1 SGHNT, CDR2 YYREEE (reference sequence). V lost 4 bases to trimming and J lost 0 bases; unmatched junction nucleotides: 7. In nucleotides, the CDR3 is TGTGCCAGCAGCGCGGGAGCGGGGGCTAGCACAGATACGCAGTATTTT. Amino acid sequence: CASSAGAGASTDTQYF.

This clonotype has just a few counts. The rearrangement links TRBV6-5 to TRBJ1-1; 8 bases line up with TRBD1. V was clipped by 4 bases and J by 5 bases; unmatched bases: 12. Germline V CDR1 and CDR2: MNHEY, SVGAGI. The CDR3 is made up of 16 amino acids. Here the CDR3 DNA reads TGTGCCAGCAGTTTGGGGGCGACAGGGGTGGGAACTGAAGCTTTCTTT. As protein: CASSLGATGVGTEAFF.

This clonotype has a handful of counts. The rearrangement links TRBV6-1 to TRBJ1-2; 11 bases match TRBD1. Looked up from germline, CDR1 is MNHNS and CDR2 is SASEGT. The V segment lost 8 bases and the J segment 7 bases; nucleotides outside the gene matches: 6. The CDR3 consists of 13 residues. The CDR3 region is CASAGQGDTGYTF. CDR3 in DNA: TGTGCCAGCGCGGGACAGGGGGATACTGGCTACACCTTC.

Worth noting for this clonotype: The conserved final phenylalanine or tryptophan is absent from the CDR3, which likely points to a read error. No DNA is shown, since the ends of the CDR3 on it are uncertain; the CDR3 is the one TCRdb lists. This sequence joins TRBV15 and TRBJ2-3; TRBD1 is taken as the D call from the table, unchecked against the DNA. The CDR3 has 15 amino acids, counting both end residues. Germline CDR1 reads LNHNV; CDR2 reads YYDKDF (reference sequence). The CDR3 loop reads CASSRASGGTDTQGL.

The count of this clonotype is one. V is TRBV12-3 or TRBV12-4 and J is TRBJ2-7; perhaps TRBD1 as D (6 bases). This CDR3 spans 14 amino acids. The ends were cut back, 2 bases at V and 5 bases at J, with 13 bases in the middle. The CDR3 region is CASSLQGLYNEQYF. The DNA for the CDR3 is TGTGCCAGCAGTTTACAGGGGCTCTACAACGAGCAGTACTTC.

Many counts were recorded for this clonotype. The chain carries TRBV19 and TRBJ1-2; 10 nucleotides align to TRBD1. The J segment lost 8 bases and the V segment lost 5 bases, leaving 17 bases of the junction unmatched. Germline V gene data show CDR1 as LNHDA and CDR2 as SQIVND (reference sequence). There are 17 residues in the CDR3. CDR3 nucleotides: TGTGCCAGTAGTGACCCGGGACAGGGGTCCCAAGGAGGAGGCTACACCTTC. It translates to CASSDPGQGSQGGGYTF.

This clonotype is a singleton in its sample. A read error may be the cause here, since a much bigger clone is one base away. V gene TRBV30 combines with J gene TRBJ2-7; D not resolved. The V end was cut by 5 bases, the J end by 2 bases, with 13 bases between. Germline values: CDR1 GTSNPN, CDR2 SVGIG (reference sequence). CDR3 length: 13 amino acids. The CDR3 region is CAWESSTTYEQYF. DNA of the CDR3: TGTGCCTGGGAGTCTTCGACGACCTACGAGCAGTACTTC.

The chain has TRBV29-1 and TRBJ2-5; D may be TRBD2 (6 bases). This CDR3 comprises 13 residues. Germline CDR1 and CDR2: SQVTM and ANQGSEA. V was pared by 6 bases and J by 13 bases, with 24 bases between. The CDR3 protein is CSVGGLWRDIRYF. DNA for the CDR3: TGCAGCGTGGGAGGCCTGTGGCGAGACATCCGGTACTTC.

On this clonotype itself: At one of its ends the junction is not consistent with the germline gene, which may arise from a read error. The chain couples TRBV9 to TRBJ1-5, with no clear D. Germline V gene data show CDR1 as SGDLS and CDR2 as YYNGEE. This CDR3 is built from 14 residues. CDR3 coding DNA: TGTGCCAGCAGCTTCGACAATCCCTACGAGCAGTACTATTTT. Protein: CASSFDNPYEQYYF.

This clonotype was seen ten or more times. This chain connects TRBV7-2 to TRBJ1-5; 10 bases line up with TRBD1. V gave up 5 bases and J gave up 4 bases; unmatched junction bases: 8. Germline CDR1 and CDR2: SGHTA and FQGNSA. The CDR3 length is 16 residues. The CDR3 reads CASSPYGTGENQPQHF. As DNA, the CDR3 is TGTGCCAGCAGCCCTTACGGGACAGGGGAAAATCAGCCCCAGCATTTT. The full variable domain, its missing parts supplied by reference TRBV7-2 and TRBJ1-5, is GAGVSQSPSNKVTEKGKDVELRCDPISGHTALYWYRQSLGQGLEFLIYFQGNSAPDKSGLPSDRFSAERTGGSVSTLTIQRTQQEDSAVYLCASSPYGTGENQPQHFGDGTRLSIL.

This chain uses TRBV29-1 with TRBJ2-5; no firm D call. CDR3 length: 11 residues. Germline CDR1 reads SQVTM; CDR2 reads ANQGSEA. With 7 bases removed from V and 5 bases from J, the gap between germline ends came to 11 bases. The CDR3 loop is CSALAVETQYF. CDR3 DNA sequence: TGCAGCGCTCTGGCGGTGGAGACCCAGTACTTC.

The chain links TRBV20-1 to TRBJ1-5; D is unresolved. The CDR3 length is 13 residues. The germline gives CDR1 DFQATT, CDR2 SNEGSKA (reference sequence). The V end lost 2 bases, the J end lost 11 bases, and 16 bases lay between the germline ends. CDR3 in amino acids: CSARPLASNSQHF. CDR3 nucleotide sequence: TGCAGTGCTAGACCGTTGGCGTCTAACTCCCAGCATTTT.

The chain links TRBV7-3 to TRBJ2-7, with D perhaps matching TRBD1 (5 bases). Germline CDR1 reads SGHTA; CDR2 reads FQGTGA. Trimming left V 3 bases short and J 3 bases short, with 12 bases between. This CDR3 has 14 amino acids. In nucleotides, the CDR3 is TGTGCCAGCAGCTTGTGGTCCAGGGTCTACGAGCAGTACTTC. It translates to CASSLWSRVYEQYF.

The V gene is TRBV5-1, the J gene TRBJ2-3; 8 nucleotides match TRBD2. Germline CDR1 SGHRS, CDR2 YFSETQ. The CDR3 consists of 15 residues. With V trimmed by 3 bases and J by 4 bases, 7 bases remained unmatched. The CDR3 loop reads CASSSQAGEPDTQYF. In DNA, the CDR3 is TGCGCCAGCAGCTCTCAAGCGGGGGAGCCAGATACGCAGTATTTT.

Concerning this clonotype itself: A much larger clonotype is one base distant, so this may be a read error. The CDR3, as DNA: TGTGCCAGCAGCTTGTCCAGGGGTCCTAATGAAAAACTGTTTTTT. Translated: CASSLSRGPNEKLFF. The chain is built from TRBV5-6 and TRBJ1-4, with D tentatively TRBD1 (6 bases). Germline loops: CDR1 SGHDT, CDR2 YYEEEE. The CDR3 totals 15 residues. Trimming took off 1 base at V and 3 bases at J, with 10 bases between the two ends. The full variable domain, rest sourced from reference TRBV5-6 and TRBJ1-4, is DAGVTQSPTHLIKTRGQQVTLRCSPKSGHDTVSWYQQALGQGPQFIFQYYEEEERQRGNFPDRFSGHQFPNYSSELNVNALLLGDSALYLCASSLSRGPNEKLFFGSGTQLSVL.

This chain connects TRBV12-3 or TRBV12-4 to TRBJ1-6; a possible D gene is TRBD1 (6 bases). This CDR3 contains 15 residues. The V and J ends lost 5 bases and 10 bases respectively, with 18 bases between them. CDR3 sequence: CASSMTGGGESPLHF. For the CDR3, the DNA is TGTGCCAGCAGTATGACAGGCGGTGGGGAATCACCCCTCCACTTT.

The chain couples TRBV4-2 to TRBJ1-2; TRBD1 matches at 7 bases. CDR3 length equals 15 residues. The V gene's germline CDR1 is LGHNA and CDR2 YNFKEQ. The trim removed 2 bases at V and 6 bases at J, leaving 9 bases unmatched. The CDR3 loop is CASSQTTGLGHGYTF. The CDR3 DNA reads TGTGCCAGCAGCCAAACGACAGGGTTGGGGCATGGCTACACCTTC.

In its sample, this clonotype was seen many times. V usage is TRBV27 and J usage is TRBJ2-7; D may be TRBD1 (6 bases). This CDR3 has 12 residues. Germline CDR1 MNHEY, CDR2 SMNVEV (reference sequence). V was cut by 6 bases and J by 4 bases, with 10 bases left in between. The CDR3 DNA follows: TGTGCCAGCAGGGGAAGGGGGTACGAGCAGTACTTC. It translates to CASRGRGYEQYF.

The CDR3 DNA reads as TGCAGTGCCAATTCAGGGGACAAAGCTTACACCTTC. The encoded protein is CSANSGDKAYTF. The V call is TRBV20-1, the J call TRBJ1-2; tentatively, D is TRBD1 (6 bases). The CDR3 length is 12 residues. Germline V gene data show CDR1 as DFQATT and CDR2 as SNEGSKA (reference sequence). Trimming cost V 6 bases and J 11 bases, with 19 bases left between them.

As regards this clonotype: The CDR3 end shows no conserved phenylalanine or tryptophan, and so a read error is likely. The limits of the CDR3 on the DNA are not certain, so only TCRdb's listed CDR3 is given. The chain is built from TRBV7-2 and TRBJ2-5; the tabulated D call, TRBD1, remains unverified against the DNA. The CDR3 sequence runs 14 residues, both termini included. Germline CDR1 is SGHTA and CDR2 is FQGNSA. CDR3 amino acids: CASSLRNGGVTHYG.

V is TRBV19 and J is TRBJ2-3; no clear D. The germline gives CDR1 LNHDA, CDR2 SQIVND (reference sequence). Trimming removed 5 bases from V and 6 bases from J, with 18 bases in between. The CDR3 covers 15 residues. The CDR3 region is CASSPRPGGADTQYF. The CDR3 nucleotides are TGTGCCAGTAGTCCGCGGCCGGGCGGCGCCGATACGCAGTATTTT. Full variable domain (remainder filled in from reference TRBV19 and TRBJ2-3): DGGITQSPKYLFRKEGQNVTLSCEQNLNHDAMYWYRQDPGQGLRLIYYSQIVNDFQKGDIAEGYSVSREKKESFPLTVTSAQKNPTAFYLCASSPRPGGADTQYFGPGTRLTVL.

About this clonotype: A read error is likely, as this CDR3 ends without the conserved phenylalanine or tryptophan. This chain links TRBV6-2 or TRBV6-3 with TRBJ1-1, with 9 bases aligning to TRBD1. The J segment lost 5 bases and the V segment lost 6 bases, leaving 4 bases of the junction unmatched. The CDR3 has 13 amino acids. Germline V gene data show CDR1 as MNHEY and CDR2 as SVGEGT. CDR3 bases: TGTGCCAGCAGCGGACAGGGGAAGACTGAAGCTTTCTCT. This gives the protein CASSGQGKTEAFS.

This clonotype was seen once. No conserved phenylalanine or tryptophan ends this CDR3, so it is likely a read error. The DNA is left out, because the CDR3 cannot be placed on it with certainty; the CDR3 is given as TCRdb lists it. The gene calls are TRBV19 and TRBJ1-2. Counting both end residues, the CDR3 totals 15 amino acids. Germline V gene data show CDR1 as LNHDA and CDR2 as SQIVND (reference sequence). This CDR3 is CASSAARPTNYDYTD.

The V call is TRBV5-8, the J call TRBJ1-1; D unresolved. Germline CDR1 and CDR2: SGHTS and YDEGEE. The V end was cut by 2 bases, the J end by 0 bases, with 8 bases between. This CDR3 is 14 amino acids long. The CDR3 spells CASSLETLNTEAFF. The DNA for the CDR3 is TGTGCCAGCAGCTTAGAGACCTTGAACACTGAAGCTTTCTTT.

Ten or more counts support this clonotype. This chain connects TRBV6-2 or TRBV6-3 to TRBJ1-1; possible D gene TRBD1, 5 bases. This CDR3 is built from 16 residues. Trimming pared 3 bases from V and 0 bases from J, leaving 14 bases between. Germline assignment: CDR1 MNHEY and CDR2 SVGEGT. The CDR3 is CASSYSGRTMNTEAFF. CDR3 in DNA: TGTGCCAGCAGTTATTCAGGGAGGACCATGAACACTGAAGCTTTCTTT.

The CDR3 DNA follows: TGTGCCAGCAGTGATCGGGCAGGGGGTAACACTGAAGCTTTCTTT. Residues: CASSDRAGGNTEAFF. The chain uses TRBV2 and TRBJ1-1; 7 positions match TRBD1. V trimming: 3 bases; J trimming: 2 bases; junction bases outside the gene matches: 6. The germline V gene encodes CDR1 SNHLY and CDR2 FYNNEI. The CDR3 has 15 residues.

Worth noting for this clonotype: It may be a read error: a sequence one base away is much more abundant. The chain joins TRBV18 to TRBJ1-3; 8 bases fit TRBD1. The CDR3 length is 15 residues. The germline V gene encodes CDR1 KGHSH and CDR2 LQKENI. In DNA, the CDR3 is TGTGCCAGCTCACCTCTGACAGGGGCTGGAAACACCGTATATTTT. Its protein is CASSPLTGAGNTVYF. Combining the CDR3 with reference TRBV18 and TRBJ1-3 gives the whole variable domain NAGVMQNPRHLVRRRGQEARLRCSPMKGHSHVYWYRQLPEEGLKFMVYLQKENIIDESGMPKERFSAEFPKEGPSILRIQQVVRGDSAAYFCASSPLTGAGNTVYFGEGSWLTVV.

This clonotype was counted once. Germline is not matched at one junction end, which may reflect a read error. CDR3 coding DNA: TGTGCCAGCAGCTTACAGGCTTATAATGGGCAGTTCTTC. Its protein is CASSLQAYNGQFF. The rearrangement joins TRBV5-1 to TRBJ2-1, with D possibly TRBD1 on 5 matching bases. Per the germline V gene, CDR1 is SGHRS and CDR2 is YFSETQ. The CDR3 sequence is 13 residues long.

CDR3 sequence: CASSYPNYGYTF. The CDR3 DNA reads TGTGCCAGCAGTTACCCGAACTATGGCTACACCTTC. The rearrangement links TRBV12-3 or TRBV12-4 to TRBJ1-2; D not resolved. V was pared by 4 bases and J by 2 bases, with 5 bases between. The CDR3 length is 12 residues.

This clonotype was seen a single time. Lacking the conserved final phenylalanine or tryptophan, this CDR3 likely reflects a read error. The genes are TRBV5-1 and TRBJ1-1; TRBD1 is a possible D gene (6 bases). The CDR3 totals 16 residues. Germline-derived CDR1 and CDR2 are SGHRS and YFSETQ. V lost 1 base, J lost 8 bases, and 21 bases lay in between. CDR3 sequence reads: CASSLRTSGGGTEAFS. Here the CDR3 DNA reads TGCGCCAGCAGCTTGAGGACTAGCGGGGGGGGCACCGAAGCTTTCTCT.